This T cell receptor beta chain came from a study of Graves' ophthalmopathy and Graves' hyperthyroidism. Study context: Over 18 months of follow-up, stable hyperthyroidism required that no ophthalmopathy appear.

Other autoimmune diseases, uncontrolled infections, pregnancy or lactation excluded patients from enrollment. Study findings and constraints: Ophthalmopathy cases were distinguished from stable hyperthyroidism by a 13-signature model, reaching approximately 87% sensitivity and 81.08% specificity. The model predicted progression of ophthalmopathy with a sensitivity of approximately 68%, and its specificity was less than 85%.

This clonotype was picked up many times. Its antigen is not identified. The sequenced template was RNA, covering the TCR beta CDR3 region. RT-PCR with HTBI primers came first, then second-round multiplex PCR. From the multiplex PCR reads, TCRdb called clonotypes with MiXCR, one entry per CDR3 protein. The repertoire has about 500,000 distinct CDR3 sequences, approximately 37% of them found once; the top ten carry less than 4.5%. This CDR3 has 15 amino acids. Trimming took 1 base from V and 4 from J, leaving 14 bases between them. Germline loops: CDR1 SGHTS, CDR2 YDEGEE. Sequencing input: peripheral blood or thyroid tissue (not recorded which). The V call is TRBV5-8, the J call TRBJ1-2; D call uncertain. The clonotype was recovered from an adult man with Graves' hyperthyroidism. The CDR3 reads CASSLKTLVSYGYTF. The CDR3 nucleotides are TGTGCCAGCAGCTTGAAGACCTTAGTTAGCTATGGCTACACCTTC.